A selection of T cell receptor beta chains follows, all from one sample in a study of T cells in Graves' hyperthyroidism and ophthalmopathy. From the multiplex PCR reads, TCRdb called clonotypes with MiXCR, one entry per CDR3 protein. Of over 400,000 distinct CDR3 sequences in the sample, approximately 14% were seen once. Sequencing used blood. These receptors were taken from a man younger than 35 with Graves' ophthalmopathy. Each CDR3 is given with its conserved first and last residue. The D gene is left open where the match is weak. Rows may omit the clone size; those that give it use once, few, many or a size class.

J	D	size	V	DNA	CDR3
TRBJ1-1	TRBD1	few	TRBV19	TGTGCCAGTAGAAGACAGGGGAGAAACACTGAAGCTTTCTTT	CASRRQGRNTEAFF
TRBJ2-7	TRBD1	few	TRBV6-1	TGTGCCAGCAGCACCGGGACAGGGAACCACGAGCAGTACTTC	CASSTGTGNHEQYF
TRBJ2-5	.	.	TRBV14	TGTGCCAGCAGCCAAGGGCAGGGGGGACTACAGACCCAGTACTTC	CASSQGQGGLQTQYF
TRBJ2-3	.	few	TRBV11-2	TGTGCCAGCAGCGTGCAGCGCACAGATACGCAGTATTTT	CASSVQRTDTQYF
TRBJ2-1	TRBD2	many	TRBV3-1	TGTGCCAGCAGCCAAGACACTAGCGGGGGGGCCCTCGTTGAGCAGTTCTTC	CASSQDTSGGALVEQFF
TRBJ2-3	TRBD2	many	TRBV10-3	TGTGCCATCAGTGAGTACGAAGGGCGGCTAGCGGGAGGAGATACGCAGTATTTT	CAISEYEGRLAGGDTQYF
TRBJ2-3	.	.	TRBV20-1	TGCAGTGCTAGAGAACACTCCCTAGGGGCAGATACGCAGTATTTT	CSAREHSLGADTQYF
TRBJ2-7	.	many	TRBV18	TGTGCCAGCTCACCACCGTTTGAGGGAGTCTACGAGCAGTACTTC	CASSPPFEGVYEQYF
TRBJ2-2	TRBD2	.	TRBV6-1	TGTGCCAGCAGACCCGGACTAGCGGGAGCTGCCGGGGAGCTGTTTTTT	CASRPGLAGAAGELFF
TRBJ2-5	.	.	TRBV6-1	TGTGCCAGCAGTCCCCGGACGGGAGAGGTGGAGACCCAGTACTTC	CASSPRTGEVETQYF
TRBJ2-5	.	.	TRBV7-9	TGTGCCAGCAGCTTGTGGGCGCCAAAAGAGACCCAGTACTTC	CASSLWAPKETQYF
TRBJ2-2	.	many	TRBV13	TGTGCCAGCAGCTCAGGACTACAAAACACCGGGGAGCTGTTTTTT	CASSSGLQNTGELFF
TRBJ1-6	.	few	TRBV20-1	TGCAGTGCTAGAGATCCCAAGGGGCAAAATTCACCCCTCCACTTT	CSARDPKGQNSPLHF
TRBJ1-1	.	many	TRBV7-6	TGTGCCAGCAGCTTAGGTGGGGTGTACACTGAAGCTTTCTTT	CASSLGGVYTEAFF
TRBJ2-1	TRBD2	.	TRBV27	TGTGCCAGCAGCCCTCTCTCGTCGGGACTAGCTTCGGATGAGCAGTTCTTC	CASSPLSSGLASDEQFF
TRBJ2-3	TRBD2	many	TRBV7-9	TGTGCCAGCAGCTCGACTAGCGGGAATCCAGATACGCAGTATTTT	CASSSTSGNPDTQYF
TRBJ2-1	TRBD1	many	TRBV18	TGTGCCAGCCTTGTATCAACAGGGGGCCACAATGAGCAGTTCTTC	CASLVSTGGHNEQFF
TRBJ1-2	.	.	TRBV7-6	TGTGCCAGCAGGGGTTGGGGCTATGGCTACACCTTC	CASRGWGYGYTF
TRBJ2-7	TRBD2	many	TRBV6-1	TGTGCCAGCAGTCTCTGGGGGGGACCTGGCTACGAGCAGTACTTC	CASSLWGGPGYEQYF
TRBJ1-6	.	.	TRBV30	TGTGCCTGGGTGACAGGCCCTAATTCACCCCTCCACTTT	CAWVTGPNSPLHF
TRBJ2-3	.	many	TRBV7-2	TGTGCCAGCAGCTTAGCGGTGCGGGTCACAGATACGCAGTATTTT	CASSLAVRVTDTQYF
TRBJ1-2	TRBD1	many	TRBV5-1	TGCGCCAGCAGCTTGGTGGGGACAGGGTCCCACTATGGCTACACCTTC	CASSLVGTGSHYGYTF
TRBJ2-6	.	.	TRBV4-1	TGCGCCAGCAGCCAAGGAATCTCTGGGGCCAACGTCCTGACTTTC	CASSQGISGANVLTF
TRBJ2-7	.	once	TRBV19	TGTGCCAGTAGTATCCCTGGCTACGAGCAGTACTTC	CASSIPGYEQYF
TRBJ1-5	TRBD1	few	TRBV4-1	TGCGCCAGCAGCCAAGATTCCCGGACAGGGTCGTGGTATAGCAATCAGCCCCAGCATTTT	CASSQDSRTGSWYSNQPQHF
TRBJ2-2	.	few	TRBV5-4	TGTGCCAGCAGCTTGGTAGGCAGGGGCCTCATCACCGGGGAGCTGTTTTTT	CASSLVGRGLITGELFF
TRBJ2-3	.	few	TRBV12-3/TRBV12-4	TGTGCCAGCAGTTTGAGGGACCAAGCGAACACAGATACGCAGTATTTT	CASSLRDQANTDTQYF
TRBJ1-3	.	few	TRBV10-1	TGCGCCAGCAGTAAGACCTACTCTGGAAACACCATATATTTT	CASSKTYSGNTIYF
TRBJ1-2	.	many	TRBV14	TGTGCCAGCAGCCAACGAGCCTATGGCTACACCTTC	CASSQRAYGYTF
TRBJ2-6	.	few	TRBV6-5	TGTGCCAGCAGTTACTCCTCGGGGTCGAGCGGGGCCAACGTCCTGACTTTC	CASSYSSGSSGANVLTF
TRBJ2-3	.	.	TRBV2	TGTGCCAGCTTCTCAGGGAGATCTGGAACAGATACGCAGTATTTT	CASFSGRSGTDTQYF
TRBJ1-1	.	many	TRBV30	TGTGCCTGGAGAAACGGGGGGGTAAGGAAAGCTTTCTTT	CAWRNGGVRKAFF